These T cell receptor beta chains were read from a single sample in a study of blood T cell repertoires in COVID-19. Sequencing used immunoSEQ multiplex PCR; TCRdb keeps in-frame clones, though not all of them. The sample lists just over 60,000 clones; 80% were seen once. Specimen: peripheral blood. The receptors were gathered from a young man with COVID-19, enrolled during active disease. Both conserved end residues are part of each CDR3. The order of the fields is clone size, J gene, V gene, D gene, CDR3 DNA, CDR3 protein. A D gene is named only where the DNA matches it firmly. Expanded clones get a size class; other rows say once, few or many, or leave the size out.

few	TRBJ2-1	TRBV9	TRBD2	TGTGCCAGCAGCGTCGAGCCCAATCTAGCGGGGGCAAACAATGAGCAGTTCTTC	CASSVEPNLAGANNEQFF
.	TRBJ1-2	TRBV2	.	TGTGCCAGCAGCGAGGGGGACTATGGCTACACCTTC	CASSEGDYGYTF
few	TRBJ2-3	TRBV19	TRBD2	TGTGCCAGTAATACAGCGGGGGGCGGCGCAGATACGCAGTATTTT	CASNTAGGGADTQYF
few	TRBJ2-7	TRBV5-6	TRBD2	TGTGCCAGCAGTCTTGGGACTAGCGGGAGGGACGAGCAGTACTTC	CASSLGTSGRDEQYF
once	TRBJ2-5	TRBV9	.	TGTGCCAGCAGCGGACTTGCGGGGGCGGGGGAGACCCAGTACTTC	CASSGLAGAGETQYF
.	TRBJ2-3	TRBV11-3	TRBD1	TGTGCCAGCAGCGACCACAGGGGGACAGATACGCAGTATTTT	CASSDHRGTDTQYF
.	TRBJ2-5	TRBV25-1	TRBD1	TGTGCCAGCAGTGGGGGACAGTTGGGAGAGACCCAGTACTTC	CASSGGQLGETQYF
.	TRBJ2-7	TRBV5-5	.	TGTGCCAGCAGCTTAAGGGGGAGGGACCCCTACGGGCAGTACTTC	CASSLRGRDPYGQYF
few	TRBJ1-5	TRBV6-1	.	TGTGCCAGCAGTGAAGCGGGGGGGGCCCAGCCCCAGCATTTT	CASSEAGGAQPQHF
.	TRBJ2-1	TRBV19	TRBD1	TGTGCCAGTAGCCTCGGACAGGGAGTGAGGAATGAGCAGTTCTTC	CASSLGQGVRNEQFF
.	TRBJ2-5	TRBV28	TRBD1	TGTGCCAGCAGTTTAGGACAGGGGATGCGGGTTCGGGATGGGACCCAGTACTTC	CASSLGQGMRVRDGTQYF
.	TRBJ2-2	TRBV5-1	TRBD2	TGCGCCAGCAGCCTAGCGGGAGGGCCATATACCGGGGAGCTGTTTTTT	CASSLAGGPYTGELFF
.	TRBJ2-5	TRBV7-2	TRBD2	TGTGCCAGCAGCCCAACCGCTAGCGGCGAGACCCAGTACTTC	CASSPTASGETQYF
.	TRBJ2-1	TRBV13	.	TGTGCCAGCAGCTTAGGTCCCTCTCCCAGCTCCTACAATGAGCAGTTCTTC	CASSLGPSPSSYNEQFF
.	TRBJ1-1	TRBV19	TRBD1	TGTGCCAGTAGTTCAGGACAGGAGAACACTGAAGCTTTCTTT	CASSSGQENTEAFF
.	TRBJ2-7	TRBV18	.	TGTGCCAGCTCACCACCGAGTACCTACGAGCAGTACTTC	CASSPPSTYEQYF
few	TRBJ2-7	TRBV7-9	.	TGTGCCAGCAGCCTCACAGGGACCGAGCAGTACTTC	CASSLTGTEQYF
.	TRBJ2-7	TRBV7-2	.	TGTGCCAGCAGCTTAGGGGCTAGCGCCGTCTACGAGCAGTACTTC	CASSLGASAVYEQYF
.	TRBJ2-7	TRBV20-1	TRBD1	TGCAGTGCTAGTTCAGGGGGCGAAAACTACGAGCAGTACTTC	CSASSGGENYEQYF
.	TRBJ1-2	TRBV4-3	.	TGCGCCAGCAGCGGACACTCCAAGGGAGGGAATGGCTACACCTTC	CASSGHSKGGNGYTF
.	TRBJ2-7	TRBV5-1	TRBD2	TGCGCCAGCAGCTTGGGATTCACTGGACTAGCGGTGTACGAGCAGTACTTC	CASSLGFTGLAVYEQYF
.	TRBJ2-3	TRBV29-1	TRBD2	TGCAGCGTTCGACTTCCGGGACTAGGAAGCACAGATACGCAGTATTTT	CSVRLPGLGSTDTQYF
.	TRBJ2-7	TRBV27	TRBD1	TGTGCCAGCAGTTATGCGGGCTGGACAGGGGGCTACGAGCAGTACTTC	CASSYAGWTGGYEQYF
.	TRBJ1-6	TRBV11-1	.	TGTGCCAGCAGCTTTCGGAGGACTGCACCCCTCCACTTT	CASSFRRTAPLHF
.	TRBJ2-5	TRBV6-2/TRBV6-3	TRBD2	TGTGCCAGCAGCCTAACGGGGGGGGCCAGTGAGACCCAGTACTTC	CASSLTGGASETQYF
.	TRBJ2-2	TRBV27	TRBD1	TGTGCCAGCAGTCCCAAAACAGGGGGCATCGGGGAGCTGTTTTTT	CASSPKTGGIGELFF
.	TRBJ1-2	TRBV27	TRBD1	TGTGCCAGCAGTCCGACCTCGGGACAGGGGGCTTATGGCTACACCTTC	CASSPTSGQGAYGYTF
.	TRBJ2-1	TRBV9	TRBD1	TGTGCCAGCAGCGGGAGGACTGGGACAGGGGAAAATGAGCAGTTCTTC	CASSGRTGTGENEQFF
.	TRBJ2-3	TRBV18	.	TGTGCCAGCTCACCAATAGGAAGCGCAGATACGCAGTATTTT	CASSPIGSADTQYF
.	TRBJ2-7	TRBV28	TRBD1	TGTGCCAGCAGTCCTTTACACAGGGGATACGAGCAGTACTTC	CASSPLHRGYEQYF
.	TRBJ2-7	TRBV5-1	TRBD1	TGCGCCAGCAGCCGGACAGGGGGGTCCTACGAGCAGTACTTC	CASSRTGGSYEQYF
.	TRBJ2-1	TRBV27	TRBD2	TGTGCCAGCAGTTCTAGCGGGGGCGTGTATGAGCAGTTCTTC	CASSSSGGVYEQFF
.	TRBJ1-1	TRBV5-1	TRBD1	TGCGCCAGCAGATATGACAGGGGGCCTGAAGCTTTCTTT	CASRYDRGPEAFF
.	TRBJ2-3	TRBV7-2	.	TGTGCCAGCAGCTTCTTTGGACAGACCACAGATACGCAGTATTTT	CASSFFGQTTDTQYF
.	TRBJ1-5	TRBV18	.	TGTGCCAGCTCACTGCCCGGGCAGCCCCAGCATTTT	CASSLPGQPQHF
.	TRBJ2-3	TRBV7-2	TRBD1	TGTGCCAGCAGCTTACCTGGACAGGGGGCGCAGTATTTT	CASSLPGQGAQYF
.	TRBJ1-1	TRBV4-2	.	TGTGCCAGCAGGGGGGCTGGGAAGAACACTGAAGCTTTCTTT	CASRGAGKNTEAFF
.	TRBJ1-1	TRBV19	.	TGTGCCAGTAGTATCAGTTCAGTTGACAAAGCTTTCTTT	CASSISSVDKAFF
.	TRBJ2-5	TRBV5-4	.	TGTGCCAGTAGCTTGACGACTGGCCAAGAGACCCAGTACTTC	CASSLTTGQETQYF
.	TRBJ2-3	TRBV6-5	.	TGTGCCAGCAGAATTCTTAGGAGGGGGCAAGATACGCAGTATTTT	CASRILRRGQDTQYF
.	TRBJ2-2	TRBV2	TRBD1	TGTGCCAGCAGGAGACAGGGGGAATCCGGGGAGCTGTTTTTT	CASRRQGESGELFF
.	TRBJ1-3	TRBV21-1	.	TGTGCCAGCAGCAGCCACCGGGGGGGGCAGGTCGTATCGTCTGGAAACACCATATATTTT	CASSSHRGGQVVSSGNTIYF
.	TRBJ2-7	TRBV28	TRBD1	TGTGCCAGCAGTTCCCCGGGGACAGGGGGTGGGTCCGAGCAGTACTTC	CASSSPGTGGGSEQYF
.	TRBJ2-1	TRBV10-3	TRBD2	TGTGCCATCAGTGGTTCCTTTGGGCTAGCGGGGGTCAACTCCTACAATGAGCAGTTCTTC	CAISGSFGLAGVNSYNEQFF
few	TRBJ2-1	TRBV7-2	TRBD2	TGTGCCAGCAGCTTAGGCCCAGCGGGGGGGCAAAAACAGTTCTTC	CASSLGPAGGQKQFF
.	TRBJ2-1	TRBV28	TRBD2	TGTGCCAGCACCACACTGAGCGGGGGTAACTATAACAATGAGCAGTTCTTC	CASTTLSGGNYNNEQFF
.	TRBJ2-5	TRBV2	.	TGTGCCAGCAGTGAAGTAGGGGGGGCTCAAGAGACCCAGTACTTC	CASSEVGGAQETQYF
.	TRBJ2-5	TRBV28	.	TGTGCCAGCAGTTCCGGACAGCTAGTCAGGGCCCAGTACTTC	CASSSGQLVRAQYF
few	TRBJ2-7	TRBV4-1	.	TGCGCCAGCAGCCAAGAGCCAGGGGACCACTACGAGCAGTACTTC	CASSQEPGDHYEQYF
.	TRBJ2-3	TRBV7-6	TRBD2	TGTGCCAGCAGTCGACTAGCGGGAGCGCCAGACGTTACGCAGTATTTT	CASSRLAGAPDVTQYF
.	TRBJ2-7	TRBV6-6	TRBD1	TGTGCCAGCAGGCAAGGACAGGGGGTACGACGGCAGTACTTC	CASRQGQGVRRQYF
.	TRBJ2-3	TRBV6-5	TRBD2	TGTGCCAGCAAGATAAATAGCGGGAGCACAGATACGCAGTATTTT	CASKINSGSTDTQYF
.	TRBJ1-6	TRBV19	.	TGTGCCAGTAAGGGTCGGGAGACATCACCCCTCCACTTT	CASKGRETSPLHF